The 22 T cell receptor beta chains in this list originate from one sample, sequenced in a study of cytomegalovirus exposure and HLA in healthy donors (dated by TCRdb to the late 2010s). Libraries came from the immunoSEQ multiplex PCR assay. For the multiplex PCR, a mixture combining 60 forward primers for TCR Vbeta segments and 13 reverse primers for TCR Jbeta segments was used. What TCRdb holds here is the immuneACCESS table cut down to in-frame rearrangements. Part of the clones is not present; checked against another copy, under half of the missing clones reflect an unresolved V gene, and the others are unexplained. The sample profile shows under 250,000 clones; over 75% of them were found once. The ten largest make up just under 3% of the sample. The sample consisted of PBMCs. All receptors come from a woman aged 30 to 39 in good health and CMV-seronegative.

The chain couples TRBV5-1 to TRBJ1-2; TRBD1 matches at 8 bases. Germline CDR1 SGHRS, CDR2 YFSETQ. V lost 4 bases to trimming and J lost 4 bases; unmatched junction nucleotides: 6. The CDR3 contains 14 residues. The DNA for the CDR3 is TGCGCCAGCAGCCCGACAGGGGAGGGCTATGGCTACACCTTC. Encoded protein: CASSPTGEGYGYTF.

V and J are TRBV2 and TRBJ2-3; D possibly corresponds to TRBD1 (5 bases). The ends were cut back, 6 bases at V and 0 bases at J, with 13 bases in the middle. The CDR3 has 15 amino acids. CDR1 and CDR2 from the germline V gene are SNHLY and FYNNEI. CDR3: CASSSQGISTDTQYF. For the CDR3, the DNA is TGTGCCAGCAGCAGCCAGGGAATTAGCACAGATACGCAGTATTTT.

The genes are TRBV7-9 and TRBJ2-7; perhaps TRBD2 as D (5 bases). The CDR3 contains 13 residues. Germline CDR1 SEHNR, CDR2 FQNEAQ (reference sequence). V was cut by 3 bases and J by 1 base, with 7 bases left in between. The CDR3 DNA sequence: TGTGCCAGCAGCTTCCGAGGGTCCTACGAGCAGTACTTC. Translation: CASSFRGSYEQYF.

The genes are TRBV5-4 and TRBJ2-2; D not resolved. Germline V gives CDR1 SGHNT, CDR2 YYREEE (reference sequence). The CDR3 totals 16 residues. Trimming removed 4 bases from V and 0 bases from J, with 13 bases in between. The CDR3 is CASSLTRNTNTGELFF. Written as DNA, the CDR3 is TGTGCCAGCAGCCTTACACGTAATACGAACACCGGGGAGCTGTTTTTT.

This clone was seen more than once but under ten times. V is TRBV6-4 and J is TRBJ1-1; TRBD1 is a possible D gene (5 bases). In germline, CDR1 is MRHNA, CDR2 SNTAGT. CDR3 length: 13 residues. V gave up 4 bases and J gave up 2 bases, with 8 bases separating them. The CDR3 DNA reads TGTGCCAGCAGTGGACAGCCTAACACTGAAGCTTTCTTT. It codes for CASSGQPNTEAFF.

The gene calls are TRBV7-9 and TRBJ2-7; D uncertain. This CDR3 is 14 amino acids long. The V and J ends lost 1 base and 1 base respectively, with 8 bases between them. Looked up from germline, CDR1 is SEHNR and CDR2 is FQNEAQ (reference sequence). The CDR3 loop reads CASSLEQVSYEQYF. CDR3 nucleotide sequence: TGTGCCAGCAGCTTAGAGCAGGTGTCCTACGAGCAGTACTTC.

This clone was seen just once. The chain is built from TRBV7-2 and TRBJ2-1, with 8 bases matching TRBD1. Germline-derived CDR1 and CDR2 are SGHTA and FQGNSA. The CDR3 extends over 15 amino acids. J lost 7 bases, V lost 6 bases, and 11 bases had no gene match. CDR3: CASRIGQGPLNEQFF. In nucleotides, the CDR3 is TGTGCCAGCAGGATAGGACAGGGACCTCTAAATGAGCAGTTCTTC.

The CDR3 loop reads CASSGTSGSSYEQYF. The CDR3 coding sequence is TGTGCCAGCAGCGGGACTAGCGGGAGCTCCTACGAGCAGTACTTC. J is TRBJ2-7 and V is TRBV6-5; 14 bases map to TRBD2. Losses at the gene ends were 6 bases for V and 0 bases for J; bases not matched to a gene: 1. CDR1 MNHEY and CDR2 SVGAGI come from the germline V gene. This CDR3 contains 15 residues.

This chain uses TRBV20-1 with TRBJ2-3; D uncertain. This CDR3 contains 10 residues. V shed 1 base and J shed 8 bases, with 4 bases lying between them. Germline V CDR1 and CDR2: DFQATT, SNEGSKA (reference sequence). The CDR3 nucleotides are TGCAGTGCTAGAGGAGGTACGCAGTATTTT. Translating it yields CSARGGTQYF.

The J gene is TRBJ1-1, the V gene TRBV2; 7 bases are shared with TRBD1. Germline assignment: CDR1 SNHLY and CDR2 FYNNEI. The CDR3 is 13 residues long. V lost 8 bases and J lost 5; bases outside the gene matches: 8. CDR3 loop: CASVDYRGTEAFF. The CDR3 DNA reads TGTGCCAGCGTTGATTACAGGGGTACTGAAGCTTTCTTT. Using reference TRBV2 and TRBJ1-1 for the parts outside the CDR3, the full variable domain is EPEVTQTPSHQVTQMGQEVILRCVPISNHLYFYWYRQILGQKVEFLVSFYNNEISEKSEIFDDQFSVERPDGSNFTLKIRSTKLEDSAMYFCASVDYRGTEAFFGQGTRLTVV.

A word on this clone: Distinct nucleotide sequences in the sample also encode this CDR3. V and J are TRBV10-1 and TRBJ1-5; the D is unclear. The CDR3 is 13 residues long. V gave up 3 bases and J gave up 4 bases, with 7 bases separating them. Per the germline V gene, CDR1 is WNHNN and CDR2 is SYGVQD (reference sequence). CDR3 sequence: CASSDGPNQPQHF. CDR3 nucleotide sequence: TGCGCCAGCAGTGACGGTCCGAATCAGCCCCAGCATTTT.

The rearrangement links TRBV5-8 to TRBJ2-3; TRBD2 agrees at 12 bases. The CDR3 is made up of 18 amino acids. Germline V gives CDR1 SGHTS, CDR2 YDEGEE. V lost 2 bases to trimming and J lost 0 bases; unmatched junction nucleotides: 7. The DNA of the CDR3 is TGTGCCAGCAGCTTCCTAGCGGGGGGGCCGGGGAGCACAGATACGCAGTATTTT. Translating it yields CASSFLAGGPGSTDTQYF.

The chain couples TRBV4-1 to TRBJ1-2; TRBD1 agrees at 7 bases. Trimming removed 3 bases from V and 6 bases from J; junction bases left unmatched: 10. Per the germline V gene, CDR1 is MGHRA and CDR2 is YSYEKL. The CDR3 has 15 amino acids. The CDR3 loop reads CASSQTMTGKNGYTF. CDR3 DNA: TGCGCCAGCAGCCAGACAATGACAGGGAAGAATGGCTACACCTTC.

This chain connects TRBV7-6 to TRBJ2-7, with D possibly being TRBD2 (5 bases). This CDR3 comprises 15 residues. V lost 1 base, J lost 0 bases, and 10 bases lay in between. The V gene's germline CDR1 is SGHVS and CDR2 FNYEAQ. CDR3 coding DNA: TGTGCCAGCAGCTTAGGACACGGGGTCTCCTACGAGCAGTACTTC. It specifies CASSLGHGVSYEQYF.

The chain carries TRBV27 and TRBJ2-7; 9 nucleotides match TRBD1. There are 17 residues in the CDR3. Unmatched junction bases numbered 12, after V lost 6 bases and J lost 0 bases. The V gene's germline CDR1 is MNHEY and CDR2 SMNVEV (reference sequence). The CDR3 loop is CASSYGAGTGSSYEQYF. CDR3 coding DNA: TGTGCCAGCAGCTACGGCGCCGGGACAGGGAGCTCCTACGAGCAGTACTTC.

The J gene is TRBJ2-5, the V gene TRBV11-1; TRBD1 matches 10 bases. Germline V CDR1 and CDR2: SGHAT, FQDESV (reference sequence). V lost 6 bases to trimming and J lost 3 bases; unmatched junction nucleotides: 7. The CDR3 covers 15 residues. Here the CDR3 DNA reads TGTGCCAGCAGGGACCCGGGGACAGGGGAAGAGACCCAGTACTTC. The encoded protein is CASRDPGTGEETQYF.

The CDR3 DNA is TGTGCCAGTAGTCAGGGGGAGCCCCAGCATTTT. This codes for CASSQGEPQHF. This sequence joins TRBV19 and TRBJ1-5; 7 positions match TRBD1. V dropped 5 bases and J dropped 8; count of bases not matched to a gene: 0. The CDR3 sequence is 11 residues long. Germline V gene sequence: CDR1 LNHDA, CDR2 SQIVND (reference sequence).

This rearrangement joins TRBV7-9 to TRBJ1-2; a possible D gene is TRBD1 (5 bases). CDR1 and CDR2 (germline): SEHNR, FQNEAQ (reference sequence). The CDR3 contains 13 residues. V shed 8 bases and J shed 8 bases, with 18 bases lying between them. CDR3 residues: CASHREGLGGYTF. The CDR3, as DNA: TGTGCCAGCCATAGGGAGGGGCTCGGAGGCTACACCTTC.

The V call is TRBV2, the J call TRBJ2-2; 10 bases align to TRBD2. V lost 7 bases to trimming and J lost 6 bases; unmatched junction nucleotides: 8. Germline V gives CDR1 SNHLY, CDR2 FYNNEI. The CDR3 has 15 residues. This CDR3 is CASTSLAGVSGELFF. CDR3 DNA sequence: TGTGCCAGCACTAGTCTAGCGGGAGTATCCGGGGAGCTGTTTTTT. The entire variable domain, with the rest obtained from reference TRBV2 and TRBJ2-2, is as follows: EPEVTQTPSHQVTQMGQEVILRCVPISNHLYFYWYRQILGQKVEFLVSFYNNEISEKSEIFDDQFSVERPDGSNFTLKIRSTKLEDSAMYFCASTSLAGVSGELFFGEGSRLTVL.

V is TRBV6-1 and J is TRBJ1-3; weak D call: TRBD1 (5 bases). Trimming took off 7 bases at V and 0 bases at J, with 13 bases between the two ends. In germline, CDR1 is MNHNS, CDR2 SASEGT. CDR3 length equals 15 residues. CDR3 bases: TGTGCCAGCATGGCAGGGCCGAGCTCTGGAAACACCATATATTTT. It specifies CASMAGPSSGNTIYF.

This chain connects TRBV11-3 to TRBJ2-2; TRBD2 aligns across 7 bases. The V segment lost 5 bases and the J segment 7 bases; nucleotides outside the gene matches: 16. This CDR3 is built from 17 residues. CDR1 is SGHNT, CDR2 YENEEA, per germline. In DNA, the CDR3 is TGTGCCAGCAGCAAGGGGAGGGGCGATATCAGTAGCGGGGAGCTGTTTTTT. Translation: CASSKGRGDISSGELFF.

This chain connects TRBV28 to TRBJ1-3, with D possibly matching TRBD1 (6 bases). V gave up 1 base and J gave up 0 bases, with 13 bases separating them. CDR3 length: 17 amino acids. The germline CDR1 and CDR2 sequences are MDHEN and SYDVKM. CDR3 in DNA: TGTGCCAGCAGTTTATATGGCGAGGGGGACTCTGGAAACACCATATATTTT. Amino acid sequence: CASSLYGEGDSGNTIYF.